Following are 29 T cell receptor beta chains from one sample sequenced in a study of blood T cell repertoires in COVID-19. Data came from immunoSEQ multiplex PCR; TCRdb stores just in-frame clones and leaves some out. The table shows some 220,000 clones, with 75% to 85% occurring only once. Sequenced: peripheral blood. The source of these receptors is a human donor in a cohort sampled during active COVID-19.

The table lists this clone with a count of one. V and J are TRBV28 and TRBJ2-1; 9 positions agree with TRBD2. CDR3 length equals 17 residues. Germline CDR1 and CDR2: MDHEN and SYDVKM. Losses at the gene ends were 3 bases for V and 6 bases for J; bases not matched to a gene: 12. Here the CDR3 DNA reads TGTGCCAGCAGTTTGGTGGGACTAGCCGGGCCCTTCAATGAGCAGTTCTTC. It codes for CASSLVGLAGPFNEQFF.

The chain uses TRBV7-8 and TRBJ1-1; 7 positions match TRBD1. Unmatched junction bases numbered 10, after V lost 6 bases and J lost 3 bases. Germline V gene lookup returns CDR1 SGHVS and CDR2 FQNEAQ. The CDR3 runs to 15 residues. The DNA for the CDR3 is TGTGCCAGCAGTCGACCGAGTAGGGGGCACACTGAAGCTTTCTTT. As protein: CASSRPSRGHTEAFF.

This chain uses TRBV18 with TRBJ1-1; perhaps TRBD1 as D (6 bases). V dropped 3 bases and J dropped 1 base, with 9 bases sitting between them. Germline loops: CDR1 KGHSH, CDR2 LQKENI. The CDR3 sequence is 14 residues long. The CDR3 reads CASSPLTGNTEAFF. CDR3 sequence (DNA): TGTGCCAGCTCACCGCTGACAGGGAACACTGAAGCTTTCTTT.

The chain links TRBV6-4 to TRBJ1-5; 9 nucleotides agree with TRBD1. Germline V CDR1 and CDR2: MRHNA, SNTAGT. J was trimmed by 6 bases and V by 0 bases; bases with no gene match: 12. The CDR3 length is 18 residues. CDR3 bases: TGTGCCAGCAGTGACTCTGGACCCCGGGACAGGGTAGCTCAGCCCCAGCATTTT. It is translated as CASSDSGPRDRVAQPQHF.

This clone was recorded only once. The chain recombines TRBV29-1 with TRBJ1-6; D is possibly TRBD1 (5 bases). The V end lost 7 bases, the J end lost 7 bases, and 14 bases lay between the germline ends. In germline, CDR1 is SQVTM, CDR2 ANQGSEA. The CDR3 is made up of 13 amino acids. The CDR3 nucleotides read TGCAGCGGTGCCAAGGACACAAATTCACCCCTCCACTTT. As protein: CSGAKDTNSPLHF.

CDR3 residues: CASSEENVDNYGYTF. Written as DNA, the CDR3 is TGTGCCAGCAGCGAGGAAAACGTAGACAACTATGGCTACACCTTC. The V gene is TRBV5-4, the J gene TRBJ1-2; no firm D call. There are 15 residues in the CDR3. V dropped 4 bases and J dropped 2 bases, with 15 bases sitting between them. From germline, CDR1 is SGHNT and CDR2 YYREEE (reference sequence).

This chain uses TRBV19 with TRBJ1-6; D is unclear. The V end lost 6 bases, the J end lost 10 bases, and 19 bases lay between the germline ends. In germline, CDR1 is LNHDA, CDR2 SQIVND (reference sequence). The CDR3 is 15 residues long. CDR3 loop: CASSPTRSEASPLHF. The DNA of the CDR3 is TGTGCCAGTAGCCCTACCCGGTCTGAGGCCTCACCCCTCCACTTT.

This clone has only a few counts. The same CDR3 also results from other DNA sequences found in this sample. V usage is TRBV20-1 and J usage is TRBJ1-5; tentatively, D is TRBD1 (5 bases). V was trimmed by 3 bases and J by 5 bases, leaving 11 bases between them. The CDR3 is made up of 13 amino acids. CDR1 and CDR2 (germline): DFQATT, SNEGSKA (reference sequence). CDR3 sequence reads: CSASKGRDQPQHF. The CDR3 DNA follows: TGCAGTGCTAGTAAGGGGCGCGATCAGCCCCAGCATTTT.

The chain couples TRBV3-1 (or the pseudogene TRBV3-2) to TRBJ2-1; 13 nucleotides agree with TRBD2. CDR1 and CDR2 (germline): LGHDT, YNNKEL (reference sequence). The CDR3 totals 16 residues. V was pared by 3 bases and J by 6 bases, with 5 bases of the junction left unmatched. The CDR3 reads CASSHRTSGRINEQFF. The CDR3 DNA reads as TGTGCCAGCAGCCATAGGACTAGCGGGAGAATCAATGAGCAGTTCTTC.

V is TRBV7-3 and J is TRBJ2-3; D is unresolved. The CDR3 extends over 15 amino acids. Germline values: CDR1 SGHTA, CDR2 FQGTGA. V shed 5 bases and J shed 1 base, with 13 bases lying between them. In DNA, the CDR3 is TGTGCCAGCAGCCACGACTCCTACGGCACAGATACGCAGTATTTT. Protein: CASSHDSYGTDTQYF.

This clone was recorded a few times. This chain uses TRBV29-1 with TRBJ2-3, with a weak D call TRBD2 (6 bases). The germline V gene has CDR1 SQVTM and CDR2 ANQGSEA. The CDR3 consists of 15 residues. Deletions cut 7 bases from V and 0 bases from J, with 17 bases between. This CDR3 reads CSARLGGFSTDTQYF. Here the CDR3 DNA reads TGCAGCGCCCGACTAGGCGGCTTTAGCACAGATACGCAGTATTTT.

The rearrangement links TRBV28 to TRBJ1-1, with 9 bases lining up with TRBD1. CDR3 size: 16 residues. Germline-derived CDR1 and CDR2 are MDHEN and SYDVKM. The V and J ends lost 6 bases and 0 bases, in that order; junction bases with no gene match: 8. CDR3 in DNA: TGTGCCAGCAGCCAGGGACAGGGCGTGATGAACACTGAAGCTTTCTTT. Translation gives CASSQGQGVMNTEAFF.

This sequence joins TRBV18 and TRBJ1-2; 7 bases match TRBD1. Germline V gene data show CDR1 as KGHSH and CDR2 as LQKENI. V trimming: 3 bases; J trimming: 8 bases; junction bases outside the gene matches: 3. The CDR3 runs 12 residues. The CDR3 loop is CASSPSGGGYTF. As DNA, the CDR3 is TGTGCCAGCTCACCGTCAGGGGGAGGCTACACCTTC.

CDR3 DNA sequence: TGTGCCAGCAGTTCGTGGGCGGGAGTGGACACCGGGGAGCTGTTTTTT. Protein sequence: CASSSWAGVDTGELFF. The V and J genes are TRBV28 and TRBJ2-2, with 7 bases fitting TRBD2. The CDR3 contains 16 residues. The germline gives CDR1 MDHEN, CDR2 SYDVKM. The J segment lost 3 bases and the V segment lost 4 bases, leaving 8 bases of the junction unmatched. The variable domain in full, completed from reference TRBV28 and TRBJ2-2, reads DVKVTQSSRYLVKRTGEKVFLECVQDMDHENMFWYRQDPGLGLRLIYFSYDVKMKEKGDIPEGYSVSREKKERFSLILESASTNQTSMYLCASSSWAGVDTGELFFGEGSRLTVL.

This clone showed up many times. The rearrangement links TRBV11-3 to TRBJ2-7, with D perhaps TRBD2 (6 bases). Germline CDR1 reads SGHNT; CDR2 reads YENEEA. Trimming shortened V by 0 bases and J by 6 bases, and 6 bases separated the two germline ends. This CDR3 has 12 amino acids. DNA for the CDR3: TGTGCCAGCAGCTTAGATAGCGGCGAGCAGTACTTC. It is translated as CASSLDSGEQYF.

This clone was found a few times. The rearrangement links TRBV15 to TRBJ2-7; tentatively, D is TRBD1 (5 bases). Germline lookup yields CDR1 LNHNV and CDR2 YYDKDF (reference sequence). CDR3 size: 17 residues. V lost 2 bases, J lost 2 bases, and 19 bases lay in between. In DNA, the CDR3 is TGTGCCACCAGCAGACCAAACCGACAGTTCAAGCCCTACGAGCAGTACTTC. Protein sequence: CATSRPNRQFKPYEQYF.

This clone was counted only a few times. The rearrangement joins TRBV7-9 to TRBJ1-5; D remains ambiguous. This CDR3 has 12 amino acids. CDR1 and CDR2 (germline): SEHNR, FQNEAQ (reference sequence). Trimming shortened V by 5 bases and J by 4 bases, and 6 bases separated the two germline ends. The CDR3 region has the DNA TGTGCCAGCAGCCCGGGGAATCAGCCCCAGCATTTT. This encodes CASSPGNQPQHF.

In nucleotides, the CDR3 is TGTGCCAGCAGCTTAGGGACACTGAGCTCCTACGAGCAGTACTTC. Translation: CASSLGTLSSYEQYF. This rearrangement joins TRBV5-4 to TRBJ2-7, with D possibly being TRBD1 (6 bases). V lost 2 bases and J lost 0, with 12 bases in between. This CDR3 is built from 15 residues. Germline CDR1 and CDR2: SGHNT and YYREEE (reference sequence). The entire variable domain, with the rest obtained from reference TRBV5-4 and TRBJ2-7, is as follows: ETGVTQSPTHLIKTRGQQVTLRCSSQSGHNTVSWYQQALGQGPQFIFQYYREEENGRGNFPPRFSGLQFPNYSSELNVNALELDDSALYLCASSLGTLSSYEQYFGPGTRLTVT.

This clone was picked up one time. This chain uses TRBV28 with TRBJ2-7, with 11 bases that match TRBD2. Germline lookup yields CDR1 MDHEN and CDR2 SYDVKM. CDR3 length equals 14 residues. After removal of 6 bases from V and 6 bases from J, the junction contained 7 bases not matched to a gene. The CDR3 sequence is CASRGTSGRGEQYF. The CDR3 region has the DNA TGTGCCAGCAGGGGGACTAGCGGAAGGGGCGAGCAGTACTTC.

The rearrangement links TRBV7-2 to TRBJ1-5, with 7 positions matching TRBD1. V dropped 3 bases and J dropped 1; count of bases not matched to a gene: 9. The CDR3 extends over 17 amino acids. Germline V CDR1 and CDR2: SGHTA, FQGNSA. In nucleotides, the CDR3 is TGTGCCAGCAGCTTGCCCGGGACAGATATAAGCAATCAGCCCCAGCATTTT. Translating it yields CASSLPGTDISNQPQHF.

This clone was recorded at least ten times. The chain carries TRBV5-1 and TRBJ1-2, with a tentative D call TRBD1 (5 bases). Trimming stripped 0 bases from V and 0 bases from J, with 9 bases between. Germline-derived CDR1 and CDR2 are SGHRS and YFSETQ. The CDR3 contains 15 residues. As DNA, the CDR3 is TGCGCCAGCAGCTTGGCCGGGGGGTCTAACTATGGCTACACCTTC. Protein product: CASSLAGGSNYGYTF.

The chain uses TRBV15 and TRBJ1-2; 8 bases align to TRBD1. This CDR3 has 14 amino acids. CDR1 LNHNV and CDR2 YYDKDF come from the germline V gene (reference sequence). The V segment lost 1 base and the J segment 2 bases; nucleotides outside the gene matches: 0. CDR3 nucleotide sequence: TGTGCCACCAGCAGAGGGGACAGGAACTATGGCTACACCTTC. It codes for CATSRGDRNYGYTF.

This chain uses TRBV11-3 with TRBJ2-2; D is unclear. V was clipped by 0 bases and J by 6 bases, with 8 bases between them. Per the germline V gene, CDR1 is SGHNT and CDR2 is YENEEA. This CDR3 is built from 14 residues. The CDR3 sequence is CASSLDDAAGELFF. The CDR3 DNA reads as TGTGCCAGCAGCTTAGATGACGCGGCCGGGGAGCTGTTTTTT.

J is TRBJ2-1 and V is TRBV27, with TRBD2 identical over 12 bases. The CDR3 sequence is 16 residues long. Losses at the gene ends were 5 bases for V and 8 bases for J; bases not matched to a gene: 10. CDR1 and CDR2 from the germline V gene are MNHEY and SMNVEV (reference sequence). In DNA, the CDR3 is TGTGCCAGCAGTCCCAGACTAGCGGGAGACGGGTATGAGCAGTTCTTC. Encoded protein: CASSPRLAGDGYEQFF.

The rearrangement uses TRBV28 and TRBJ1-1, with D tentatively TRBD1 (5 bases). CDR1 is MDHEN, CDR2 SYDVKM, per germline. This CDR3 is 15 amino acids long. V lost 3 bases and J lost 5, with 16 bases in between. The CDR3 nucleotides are TGTGCCAGCAGTTTGGCGGGGCTAGGGGATACTGAAGCTTTCTTT. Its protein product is CASSLAGLGDTEAFF.

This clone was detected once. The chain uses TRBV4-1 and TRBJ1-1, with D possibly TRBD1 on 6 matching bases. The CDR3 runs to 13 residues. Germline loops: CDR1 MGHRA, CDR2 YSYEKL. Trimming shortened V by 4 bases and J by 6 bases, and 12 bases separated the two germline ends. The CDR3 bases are TGCGCCAGCAGCCCACTGGGGACACCTGAAGCTTTCTTT. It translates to CASSPLGTPEAFF.

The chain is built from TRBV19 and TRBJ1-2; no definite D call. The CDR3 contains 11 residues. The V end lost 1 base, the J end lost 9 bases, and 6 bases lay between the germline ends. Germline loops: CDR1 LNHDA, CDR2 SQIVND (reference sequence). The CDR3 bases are TGTGCCAGTAGTATAGCCGCGAGCTACACCTTC. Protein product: CASSIAASYTF.

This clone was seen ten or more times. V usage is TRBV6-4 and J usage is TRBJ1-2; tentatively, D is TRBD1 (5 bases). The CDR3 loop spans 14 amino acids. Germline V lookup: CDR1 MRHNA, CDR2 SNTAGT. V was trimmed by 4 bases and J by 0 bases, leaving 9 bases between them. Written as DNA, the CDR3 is TGTGCCAGCAGTGTAGGGGAGGCTAACTATGGCTACACCTTC. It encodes CASSVGEANYGYTF.

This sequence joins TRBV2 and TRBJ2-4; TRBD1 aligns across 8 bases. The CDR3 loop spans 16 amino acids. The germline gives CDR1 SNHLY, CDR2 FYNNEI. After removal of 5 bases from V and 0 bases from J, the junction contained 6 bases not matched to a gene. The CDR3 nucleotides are TGTGCCAGCAGTCGCACGGACAGGGTAGCCAAAAACATTCAGTACTTC. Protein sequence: CASSRTDRVAKNIQYF.